Below are 12 T cell receptor beta chains sequenced from a single sample in a study of T cell clones after liver transplantation. Data came from immunoSEQ multiplex PCR; TCRdb stores just in-frame clones and leaves some out. The sample has about 100,000 clones, around four fifths seen once. The material sequenced was CD4+ T cells from blood, taken before liver transplant. Receptors were obtained from a human donor who received a liver transplant.

The V call is TRBV6-5, the J call TRBJ1-5; D is uncertain. The CDR3 runs 13 residues. Trimming removed 5 bases from V and 0 bases from J, with 5 bases in between. Germline CDR1 and CDR2: MNHEY and SVGAGI. CDR3 protein: CASSQNSNQPQHF. The CDR3 DNA reads TGTGCCAGCAGTCAGAATAGCAATCAGCCCCAGCATTTT.

V usage is TRBV6-1 and J usage is TRBJ2-6; D perhaps matches TRBD1 (6 bases). The CDR3 consists of 15 residues. Germline-derived CDR1 and CDR2 are MNHNS and SASEGT. Deletions cut 6 bases from V and 2 bases from J, with 11 bases between. The CDR3 loop reads CASRPRTAGANVLTF. The DNA for the CDR3 is TGTGCCAGCAGACCAAGGACAGCTGGGGCCAACGTCCTGACTTTC.

In this sample, this clone turned up once. The V call is TRBV11-3, the J call TRBJ2-3; D ambiguous. Germline CDR1 SGHNT, CDR2 YENEEA. V was shortened by 1 base and J by 14 bases, with 13 bases between the two germline ends. This CDR3 contains 12 residues. The CDR3 DNA reads as TGTGCCAGCAGCTTAGGGCCGGCCGGTCCGTATTTT. It translates to CASSLGPAGPYF. Drawing the rest from reference TRBV11-3 and TRBJ2-3, the complete variable domain is EAGVVQSPRYKIIEKKQPVAFWCNPISGHNTLYWYLQNLGQGPELLIRYENEEAVDDSQLPKDRFSAERLKGVDSTLKIQPAELGDSAVYLCASSLGPAGPYFGPGTRLTVL.

The CDR3 is CASREGDLSGNTIYF. The DNA for the CDR3 is TGTGCCAGCAGGGAAGGGGACCTCTCTGGAAACACCATATATTTT. The chain is built from TRBV28 and TRBJ1-3, with D perhaps TRBD1 (5 bases). This CDR3 region has 15 residues. V lost 6 bases and J 0 bases, leaving 12 bases between the germline ends. CDR1 and CDR2 (germline): MDHEN, SYDVKM.

The chain employs TRBV5-4 and TRBJ2-7; D might be TRBD2 (6 bases). The germline V gene has CDR1 SGHNT and CDR2 YYREEE (reference sequence). The CDR3 is made up of 15 amino acids. V lost 0 bases and J lost 9, with 19 bases in between. CDR3 in DNA: TGTGCCAGCAGCTTGGCAGAGGGTCCCGGAGCGGGGCAGTACTTC. Translated: CASSLAEGPGAGQYF.

The chain links TRBV7-2 to TRBJ2-7; 13 bases agree with TRBD2. V lost 5 bases to trimming and J lost 11 bases; unmatched junction nucleotides: 9. The CDR3 spans 14 residues. Germline V gene sequence: CDR1 SGHTA, CDR2 FQGNSA. CDR3 DNA sequence: TGTGCCAGCAGCCCCCTGCTCGGACTAGCGGGGGAGTACTTC. It is translated as CASSPLLGLAGEYF.

The genes are TRBV7-6 and TRBJ1-1; D remains unclear. Trimming took off 1 base at V and 8 bases at J, with 11 bases between the two ends. The CDR3 runs 13 residues. Germline V gene lookup returns CDR1 SGHVS and CDR2 FNYEAQ. DNA of the CDR3: TGTGCCAGCAGCTTAGGAGTCTCGGGGGAAGCTTTCTTT. Protein product: CASSLGVSGEAFF.

This rearrangement joins TRBV4-2 to TRBJ1-2; a possible D gene is TRBD1 (6 bases). The CDR3 spans 15 residues. Trimming pared 0 bases from V and 2 bases from J, leaving 10 bases between. CDR1 and CDR2 from the germline V gene are LGHNA and YNFKEQ. The CDR3, as DNA: TGTGCCAGCAGCCAAGATTCAGGGGAAAACTATGGCTACACCTTC. Protein sequence: CASSQDSGENYGYTF.

The chain joins TRBV6-1 to TRBJ1-2, with 8 positions matching TRBD1. V was clipped by 7 bases and J by 4 bases; unmatched bases: 8. Germline CDR1 reads MNHNS; CDR2 reads SASEGT. The CDR3 has 14 amino acids. The CDR3 loop reads CASKRTGNIYGYTF. The CDR3 DNA reads as TGTGCCAGCAAGAGGACAGGGAATATCTATGGCTACACCTTC.

The V call is TRBV10-1, the J call TRBJ2-1; 12 positions match TRBD2. V shed 3 bases and J 8 bases; nucleotides not matched to a gene: 8. CDR1 is WNHNN, CDR2 SYGVQD, per germline (reference sequence). The CDR3 has 16 residues. The CDR3 DNA sequence: TGCGCCAGCAGTGAAACGACTAGCGGGAGAGGTTATGAGCAGTTCTTC. Its translation is CASSETTSGRGYEQFF.

This chain links TRBV18 with TRBJ1-2, with D tentatively TRBD1 (6 bases). Germline V gene data show CDR1 as KGHSH and CDR2 as LQKENI. Trimming took 4 bases from V and 2 from J, leaving 8 bases between them. The CDR3 extends over 13 amino acids. CDR3 protein: CASSQTGNYGYTF. CDR3 sequence (DNA): TGTGCCAGCTCACAAACAGGGAACTATGGCTACACCTTC.

The chain uses TRBV5-6 and TRBJ1-5; TRBD1 might be the D (5 bases). V was cut by 7 bases and J by 4 bases, with 9 bases left in between. CDR1 is SGHDT, CDR2 YYEEEE, per germline. This CDR3 is 12 amino acids long. The CDR3 is CASSRVNQPQHF. For the CDR3, the DNA is TGTGCCAGCTCCAGGGTGAATCAGCCCCAGCATTTT.